These 14 T cell receptor beta chains share one sample of origin, sequenced in a study of neoadjuvant anti-PD-1 for oral cavity cancer. The repertoire was sequenced with immunoSEQ multiplex PCR; TCRdb's copy has only in-frame clones and lacks some. The table shows 50,000 to 65,000 clones, with 65% to 80% occurring only once. The sample here was PBMCs, taken before nivolumab (anti-PD-1) treatment. The receptor source for this set is a person between 40 and 85 years old with oral cavity squamous cell carcinoma.

The chain couples TRBV2 to TRBJ1-5, with 7 bases lining up with TRBD1. CDR1 and CDR2 (germline): SNHLY, FYNNEI. V was clipped by 8 bases and J by 6 bases; unmatched bases: 13. The CDR3 length is 15 residues. CDR3 nucleotides: TGTGCCAGCTCAAGAACAGGGGACTCGGGTCAGCCCCAGCATTTT. Its translation is CASSRTGDSGQPQHF.

The chain is built from TRBV18 and TRBJ2-1; TRBD1 matches at 7 bases. The ends lost 6 bases at V and 8 bases at J; junction bases unmatched: 7. Germline CDR1 KGHSH, CDR2 LQKENI. The CDR3 sequence is 13 residues long. The CDR3 loop reads CASSHDRADEQFF. The DNA of the CDR3 is TGTGCCAGCTCGCACGACAGGGCCGATGAGCAGTTCTTC.

The CDR3 protein is CASSARATAYEQYF. CDR3 nucleotide sequence: TGTGCCAGTAGCGCCAGGGCAACGGCCTACGAGCAGTACTTC. V usage is TRBV19 and J usage is TRBJ2-7, with a weak D call TRBD1 (5 bases). Trimming took off 6 bases at V and 2 bases at J, with 14 bases between the two ends. Germline CDR1 and CDR2: LNHDA and SQIVND (reference sequence). This CDR3 has 14 amino acids.

The chain is built from TRBV4-1 and TRBJ1-5; D uncertain. Trimming took 0 bases from V and 2 from J, leaving 8 bases between them. The CDR3 extends over 15 amino acids. Looked up from germline, CDR1 is MGHRA and CDR2 is YSYEKL. CDR3 sequence reads: CASSQDPAGNQPQHF. The CDR3 DNA follows: TGCGCCAGCAGCCAAGACCCGGCTGGCAATCAGCCCCAGCATTTT.

This clone has only a few counts. The CDR3 loop reads CASSVTGGTGSRETQYF. DNA of the CDR3: TGTGCCAGCAGCGTGACCGGAGGGACAGGGAGTAGGGAGACCCAGTACTTC. The V and J genes are TRBV9 and TRBJ2-5; 9 positions agree with TRBD1. V gave up 2 bases and J gave up 5 bases; unmatched junction bases: 13. CDR1 is SGDLS and CDR2 is YYNGEE in the germline V gene. The CDR3 is 17 residues long.

The chain employs TRBV9 and TRBJ2-5; the match to TRBD2 covers 8 bases. J lost 1 base, V lost 0 bases, and 2 bases had no gene match. Germline CDR1 is SGDLS and CDR2 is YYNGEE. There are 15 residues in the CDR3. CDR3 protein: CASSVGSGAQETQYF. The DNA for the CDR3 is TGTGCCAGCAGCGTAGGTAGCGGGGCCCAAGAGACCCAGTACTTC.

The rearrangement joins TRBV11-2 to TRBJ2-1; 10 bases map to TRBD2. V dropped 4 bases and J dropped 0; count of bases not matched to a gene: 6. The CDR3 consists of 17 residues. Germline V gene lookup returns CDR1 SGHAT and CDR2 FQNNGV. Written as DNA, the CDR3 is TGTGCCAGCAGCTCCCGGACTAGCGGATACTCCTACAATGAGCAGTTCTTC. It encodes CASSSRTSGYSYNEQFF. Based on the CDR3 plus reference TRBV11-2 and TRBJ2-1, the full variable domain is EAGVAQSPRYKIIEKRQSVAFWCNPISGHATLYWYQQILGQGPKLLIQFQNNGVVDDSQLPKDRFSAERLKGVDSTLKIQPAKLEDSAVYLCASSSRTSGYSYNEQFFGPGTRLTVL.

V and J are TRBV11-2 and TRBJ2-2, with a possible D match to TRBD1 (5 bases). Germline loops: CDR1 SGHAT, CDR2 FQNNGV. V shed 5 bases and J shed 7 bases, with 20 bases lying between them. The CDR3 consists of 16 residues. The CDR3 sequence: CASSRLRGPAVGELFF. CDR3 sequence (DNA): TGTGCCAGCAGCAGGCTTAGGGGCCCCGCGGTCGGGGAGCTGTTTTTT.

This clone was observed once. V and J are TRBV7-6 and TRBJ2-1; possible D gene TRBD2, 6 bases. CDR1 and CDR2 (germline): SGHVS, FNYEAQ. Trimming stripped 5 bases from V and 9 bases from J, with 11 bases between. This CDR3 comprises 12 residues. The CDR3 DNA is TGTGCCAGCAGCCCCTGGGGGGTTGAGCAGTTCTTC. It is translated as CASSPWGVEQFF.

The chain carries TRBV19 and TRBJ2-3, with D tentatively TRBD2 (6 bases). Germline CDR1 and CDR2: LNHDA and SQIVND (reference sequence). The CDR3 runs to 15 residues. Deletions cut 5 bases from V and 3 bases from J, with 15 bases between. The CDR3 nucleotides read TGTGCCAGTAGTGCACTCGGCGGGACGACAGATACGCAGTATTTT. It codes for CASSALGGTTDTQYF.

The chain uses TRBV19 and TRBJ2-7; D perhaps matches TRBD1 (5 bases). Deletions cut 6 bases from V and 3 bases from J, with 12 bases between. In germline, CDR1 is LNHDA, CDR2 SQIVND (reference sequence). The CDR3 is 13 amino acids. The CDR3 DNA is TGTGCCAGTAGCGAATCTAGGGGCTACGAGCAGTACTTC. Amino acid sequence: CASSESRGYEQYF.

This clone has only a few counts. The V call is TRBV15, the J call TRBJ1-3, with 7 bases identical to TRBD1. Germline CDR1 LNHNV, CDR2 YYDKDF (reference sequence). Unmatched junction bases numbered 9, after V lost 3 bases and J lost 4 bases. CDR3 length: 16 residues. DNA for the CDR3: TGTGCCACCAGCAGGACGAGGCAGGGGGTCGGAAACACCATATATTTT. It yields the protein CATSRTRQGVGNTIYF.

In this sample, this clone turned up a few times. J is TRBJ2-7 and V is TRBV2; D could derive from TRBD1 or TRBD2 (5 bases each). Trimming left V 5 bases short and J 0 bases short, with 11 bases between. Germline V gives CDR1 SNHLY, CDR2 FYNNEI. There are 14 residues in the CDR3. CDR3 sequence: CASSLGPPSYEQYF. For the CDR3, the DNA is TGTGCCAGCAGTCTGGGACCGCCCTCCTACGAGCAGTACTTC.

The chain links TRBV30 to TRBJ2-2; D ambiguous. Germline assignment: CDR1 GTSNPN and CDR2 SVGIG (reference sequence). The CDR3 totals 13 residues. V gave up 8 bases and J gave up 3 bases, with 13 bases separating them. The CDR3 is CAGKLDYTGELFF. The CDR3 bases are TGTGCCGGAAAGCTAGATTACACCGGGGAGCTGTTTTTT.